Included here is one TCR beta chain sequence, with context. Profiling relied on immunoSEQ multiplex PCR, and the TCRdb table lists in-frame clones only, not all of them. The repertoire has a few hundred thousand clones, over 60% of them found once; the top ten carry 12%. The data are from a study of shared clonotypes between healthy human individuals. The donors, healthy adults who were HIV-negative, had experienced no recent acute infections or vaccinations. The CDR3 is 17 residues long. In germline, CDR1 is SGHVS, CDR2 FNYEAQ. The V gene lost 2 bases and the J gene lost 1 base, with 17 bases spanning the gap.

The genes are TRBV7-6 and TRBJ1-1; D possibly corresponds to TRBD1 (6 bases). This sequence originates from a woman between 35 and 50 years old in good health. Some clones in this sample may be carry-over from other donors' samples. Sequencing was carried out using PBMCs. CDR3 in DNA: TGTGCCAGCAGCTTAATAATAGGGGGAGGAGGGAACACTGAAGCTTTCTTT. This encodes CASSLIIGGGGNTEAFF.